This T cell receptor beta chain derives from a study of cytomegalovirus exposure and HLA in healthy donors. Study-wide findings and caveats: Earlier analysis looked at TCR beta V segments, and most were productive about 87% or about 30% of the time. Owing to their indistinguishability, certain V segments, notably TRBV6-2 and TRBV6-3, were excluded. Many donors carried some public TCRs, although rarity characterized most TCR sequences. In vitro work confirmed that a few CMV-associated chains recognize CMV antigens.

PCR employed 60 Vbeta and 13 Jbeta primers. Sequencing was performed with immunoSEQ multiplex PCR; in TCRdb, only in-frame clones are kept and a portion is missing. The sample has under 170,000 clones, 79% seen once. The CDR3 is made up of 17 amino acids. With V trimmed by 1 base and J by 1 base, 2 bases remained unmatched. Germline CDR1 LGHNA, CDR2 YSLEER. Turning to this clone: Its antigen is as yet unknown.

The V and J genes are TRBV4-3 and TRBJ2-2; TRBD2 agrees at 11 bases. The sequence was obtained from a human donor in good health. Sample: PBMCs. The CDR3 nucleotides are TGCGCCAGCAGCCAAGGGGGGACTAGCGGGAACACCGGGGAGCTGTTTTTT. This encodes CASSQGGTSGNTGELFF.